This TCR beta chain stems from a study of graft-versus-host responses after intestinal transplantation. Intraepithelial plus lamina propria lymphocytes were released by processing graft tissue. In its sample, this clone was seen a few times. As yet, its antigen is unknown. Profiling relied on immunoSEQ multiplex PCR, and the TCRdb table lists in-frame clones only, not all of them. The sample lists 17,000 or so clones, approximately 82% seen once, with around 5.5% in the top ten. The V gene's germline CDR1 is MDHEN and CDR2 SYDVKM. The CDR3 spans 13 residues. Deletions cut 4 bases from V and 1 base from J, with 7 bases between. Study observations and caveats: Individuals carrying graft-donor T cell macrochimerism showed high graft-versus-host to host-versus-graft clonal ratios in allografts. Investigators detected GvH clones in recipient marrow, with some emerging earlier in ileum or blood.

V usage is TRBV28 and J usage is TRBJ1-1; D call uncertain. This sequence originates from a human patient who received an intestinal transplant, so some T cells may come from the graft donor. Material: ileum tissue, obtained 17 days after transplant. CDR3 sequence reads: CASSWWENTEAFF. For the CDR3, the DNA is TGTGCCAGCAGTTGGTGGGAGAACACTGAAGCTTTCTTT.